The 27 T cell receptor beta chains given below trace back to one sample, sequenced in a study of blood T cell repertoires in COVID-19. Clones were sequenced by immunoSEQ multiplex PCR, and TCRdb holds only the in-frame ones, with some missing. Of hundreds of thousands of clones listed, about 90% were seen once; the top ten hold 1.5% to 2%. Material: PBMCs or T cells enriched from blood (not recorded which). The receptors come from a woman younger than 30 who had recovered from COVID-19.

V gene TRBV10-3 combines with J gene TRBJ1-5; a weak D match, TRBD1 (5 bases). The germline V gene encodes CDR1 ENHRY and CDR2 SYGVKD. The CDR3 covers 12 residues. V was clipped by 6 bases and J by 2 bases, with 5 bases between them. The CDR3, as DNA: TGTGCCATCAGACAGGGCAATCAGCCCCAGCATTTT. Its translation: CAIRQGNQPQHF.

This clone has a single count. This chain uses TRBV11-3 with TRBJ1-1; D possibly corresponds to TRBD1 (5 bases). The CDR3 totals 15 residues. Trimming took 4 bases from V and 3 from J, leaving 15 bases between them. Per the germline V gene, CDR1 is SGHNT and CDR2 is YENEEA. The CDR3 sequence: CASSWAGISYTEAFF. The CDR3 DNA is TGTGCCAGCAGCTGGGCAGGGATATCGTACACTGAAGCTTTCTTT.

The V gene is TRBV9, the J gene TRBJ2-3; TRBD2 aligns across 8 bases. Germline CDR1 reads SGDLS; CDR2 reads YYNGEE. The V segment lost 0 bases and the J segment 5 bases; nucleotides outside the gene matches: 5. The CDR3 runs to 15 residues. The CDR3 reads CASSVVAGSRDTQYF. In DNA form, the CDR3 reads TGTGCCAGCAGCGTAGTAGCGGGGAGTAGAGATACGCAGTATTTT. The complete variable domain, with remaining parts taken from reference TRBV9 and TRBJ2-3, reads DSGVTQTPKHLITATGQRVTLRCSPRSGDLSVYWYQQSLDQGLQFLIQYYNGEERAKGNILERFSAQQFPDLHSELNLSSLELGDSALYFCASSVVAGSRDTQYFGPGTRLTVL.

The gene calls are TRBV10-3 and TRBJ2-1; tentatively, D is TRBD2 (7 bases). The V gene lost 5 bases and the J gene lost 4 bases, with 24 bases spanning the gap. The CDR3 is made up of 18 amino acids. The V gene's germline CDR1 is ENHRY and CDR2 SYGVKD. The chain's CDR3 is CAISPWGGGALSYNEQFF. DNA for the CDR3: TGTGCCATCAGTCCATGGGGGGGCGGCGCCTTATCTTACAATGAGCAGTTCTTC.

The CDR3 DNA is TGTGCCAGCAGCACTCATTACAGGGGTGACTATGGCTACACCTTC. Its translation: CASSTHYRGDYGYTF. The chain employs TRBV9 and TRBJ1-2, with 7 positions matching TRBD1. The germline CDR1 and CDR2 sequences are SGDLS and YYNGEE. The CDR3 totals 15 residues. The ends lost 4 bases at V and 3 bases at J; junction bases unmatched: 9.

This clone has just a few counts. This chain links TRBV6-5 with TRBJ1-3; the match to TRBD1 covers 8 bases. The CDR3 covers 14 residues. V lost 7 bases to trimming and J lost 2 bases; unmatched junction nucleotides: 4. Germline loops: CDR1 MNHEY, CDR2 SVGAGI. DNA of the CDR3: TGTGCCAGCAAACGGGGACAGGCTGGAAACACCATATATTTT. This translates into CASKRGQAGNTIYF.

V gene TRBV11-3 combines with J gene TRBJ1-1; 10 nucleotides line up with TRBD1. In germline, CDR1 is SGHNT, CDR2 YENEEA. J lost 8 bases, V lost 0 bases, and 18 bases had no gene match. This CDR3 has 19 amino acids. The CDR3 coding sequence is TGTGCCAGCAGCTTAGATTCTCTCGGGACAGGGGTATACTGGACGGAAGCTTTCTTT. Protein: CASSLDSLGTGVYWTEAFF.

This clone showed up just once. The gene calls are TRBV15 and TRBJ2-7, with 7 bases lining up with TRBD1. This CDR3 has 15 residues. Germline values: CDR1 LNHNV, CDR2 YYDKDF (reference sequence). With 5 bases clipped from V and 2 bases from J, the junction kept 9 bases outside the gene matches. CDR3: CATSSPGQNTYEQYF. DNA of the CDR3: TGTGCCACCAGCTCTCCGGGACAGAACACCTACGAGCAGTACTTC.

The genes are TRBV19 and TRBJ2-7, with a weak D call TRBD1 (6 bases). The CDR3 runs to 13 residues. Trimming took 8 bases from V and 0 from J, leaving 11 bases between them. The germline V gene encodes CDR1 LNHDA and CDR2 SQIVND (reference sequence). This CDR3 reads CASSDSPSYEQYF. The CDR3, as DNA: TGTGCCAGTTCGGACAGTCCCTCCTACGAGCAGTACTTC.

The chain's CDR3 is CASSLQSGTIYF. The CDR3 nucleotides read TGTGCCAGCAGCTTGCAATCGGGCACCATATATTTT. This chain connects TRBV5-4 to TRBJ1-3, with D hard to call. The V gene's germline CDR1 is SGHNT and CDR2 YYREEE (reference sequence). This CDR3 has 12 amino acids. The V end was cut by 1 base, the J end by 9 bases, with 8 bases between.

J is TRBJ1-4 and V is TRBV12-3 or TRBV12-4; D unresolved. V was clipped by 5 bases and J by 0 bases, with 4 bases between them. CDR3 size: 13 residues. CDR3 protein: CASSPSTNEKLFF. The CDR3 coding sequence is TGTGCCAGCAGTCCCTCAACTAATGAAAAACTGTTTTTT.

As for this clone: The sample holds other DNA sequences that translate to the same CDR3. This chain uses TRBV3-1 (or the pseudogene TRBV3-2) with TRBJ1-3, with D maybe TRBD1 (6 bases). Germline V gene lookup returns CDR1 LGHDT and CDR2 YNNKEL (reference sequence). The V gene lost 0 bases and the J gene lost 1 base, with 7 bases spanning the gap. The CDR3 runs to 15 residues. DNA of the CDR3: TGTGCCAGCAGCCAAGAAGGGGGTTCTGGAAACACCATATATTTT. Translated: CASSQEGGSGNTIYF.

Comments on this clone: One end of the junction fails to match germline, which may point to a read error. This rearrangement joins TRBV7-7 to TRBJ2-7, with 10 bases matching TRBD2. The CDR3 spans 15 residues. Germline values: CDR1 SSHAT, CDR2 FNYEAQ (reference sequence). The CDR3 protein is CASSRGTSDHYEQYF. The CDR3 nucleotides are TGTGCTAGCAGCAGGGGGACTAGCGATCACTACGAGCAGTACTTC.

V gene TRBV6-6 combines with J gene TRBJ2-7; TRBD2 aligns across 7 bases. V was clipped by 0 bases and J by 5 bases; unmatched bases: 4. The CDR3 consists of 14 residues. CDR1 and CDR2 from the germline V gene are MNHNY and SVGAGI (reference sequence). CDR3: CASSYSAGRNEQYF. The CDR3, as DNA: TGTGCCAGCAGTTACTCAGCGGGGAGGAACGAGCAGTACTTC.

The chain uses TRBV3-1 (or the pseudogene TRBV3-2) and TRBJ1-2; 10 bases line up with TRBD1. Germline values: CDR1 LGHDT, CDR2 YNNKEL (reference sequence). The V gene end was trimmed by 0 bases and the J gene end by 4 bases; junction bases not matched to a gene: 5. The length of the CDR3 is 16 residues. Here the CDR3 reads CASSQDDRQGAYGYTF. CDR3 sequence (DNA): TGTGCCAGCAGCCAAGATGACCGACAGGGGGCCTATGGCTACACCTTC.

The chain links TRBV7-3 to TRBJ2-7; no clear D gene. The germline V and J ends were trimmed by 5 bases and 4 bases, with 12 bases remaining between them. The CDR3 spans 13 residues. Germline CDR1 and CDR2: SGHTA and FQGTGA. The CDR3 protein is CASSINPGYEQYF. The CDR3 DNA follows: TGTGCCAGCAGCATAAATCCCGGGTACGAGCAGTACTTC.

In its sample, this clone was seen a few times. The chain uses TRBV9 and TRBJ1-2, with D possibly matching TRBD1 (5 bases). This CDR3 region has 13 residues. The V gene's germline CDR1 is SGDLS and CDR2 YYNGEE. Trimming left V 1 base short and J 3 bases short, with 7 bases between. The CDR3 here is CASSVQGHYGYTF. In nucleotides, the CDR3 is TGTGCCAGCAGCGTACAGGGTCACTATGGCTACACCTTC.

The rearrangement links TRBV9 to TRBJ2-1; D may be TRBD2 (6 bases). This CDR3 has 16 amino acids. V was pared by 0 bases and J by 7 bases, with 17 bases between. CDR1 SGDLS and CDR2 YYNGEE come from the germline V gene. The DNA of the CDR3 is TGTGCCAGCAGCGTAGGAATGGGACTTTTGGGTAATGAGCAGTTCTTC. Residues: CASSVGMGLLGNEQFF. Together with reference TRBV9 and TRBJ2-1, the CDR3 gives the full variable domain: DSGVTQTPKHLITATGQRVTLRCSPRSGDLSVYWYQQSLDQGLQFLIQYYNGEERAKGNILERFSAQQFPDLHSELNLSSLELGDSALYFCASSVGMGLLGNEQFFGPGTRLTVL.

This chain links TRBV7-3 with TRBJ2-5; tentative D call: TRBD1 (5 bases). V lost 5 bases and J 5 bases, leaving 15 bases between the germline ends. Germline assignment: CDR1 SGHTA and CDR2 FQGTGA. This CDR3 region has 14 residues. The CDR3 DNA follows: TGTGCCAGCAGCGCGTCAGGGTTGAAGGAGACCCAGTACTTC. Protein sequence: CASSASGLKETQYF.

In this sample, this clone turned up a few times. V gene TRBV11-2 combines with J gene TRBJ1-1, with D maybe TRBD1 (5 bases). The CDR3 consists of 15 residues. The V gene lost 5 bases and the J gene lost 0 bases, with 13 bases spanning the gap. Germline V gene data show CDR1 as SGHAT and CDR2 as FQNNGV. The CDR3 region is CASSPPGTLNTEAFF. CDR3 DNA: TGTGCCAGCAGCCCCCCCGGGACTTTGAACACTGAAGCTTTCTTT.

The chain is built from TRBV19 and TRBJ1-1; D remains unclear. Trimming stripped 3 bases from V and 8 bases from J, with 10 bases between. The CDR3 has 12 amino acids. Germline V gene sequence: CDR1 LNHDA, CDR2 SQIVND (reference sequence). CDR3 in DNA: TGTGCCAGTAGTATGCGTGGGCCCGAAGCTTTCTTT. It translates to CASSMRGPEAFF.

The chain uses TRBV29-1 and TRBJ2-1; 10 bases map to TRBD2. V trimming: 3 bases; J trimming: 0 bases; junction bases outside the gene matches: 5. Per germline, CDR1 SQVTM and CDR2 ANQGSEA. CDR3 length: 16 amino acids. In nucleotides, the CDR3 is TGCAGCGTTGAGACTAGCGGGCCCTACTCCTACAATGAGCAGTTCTTC. It translates to CSVETSGPYSYNEQFF.

The J gene is TRBJ2-5, the V gene TRBV4-2; perhaps TRBD2 as D (6 bases). This CDR3 region has 16 residues. Germline assignment: CDR1 LGHNA and CDR2 YNFKEQ. V lost 0 bases and J lost 5, with 16 bases in between. The CDR3 sequence is CASSQDKGGGPETQYF. The CDR3 DNA is TGTGCCAGCAGCCAAGATAAGGGAGGAGGGCCGGAGACCCAGTACTTC.

The chain uses TRBV5-1 and TRBJ1-3; D uncertain. V lost 2 bases and J 4 bases, leaving 7 bases between the germline ends. This CDR3 spans 13 amino acids. Germline V gene sequence: CDR1 SGHRS, CDR2 YFSETQ. The CDR3: CASSLQTGNTIYF. CDR3 in DNA: TGCGCCAGCAGCTTACAGACGGGAAACACCATATATTTT.

V gene TRBV11-3 combines with J gene TRBJ2-7, with TRBD2 matching over 13 bases. In germline, CDR1 is SGHNT, CDR2 YENEEA. J gave up 12 bases and V 5 bases, and 10 bases lay outside the gene matches. The CDR3 has 14 amino acids. CDR3 DNA: TGTGCCAGCAGCGATAGGACTAGCGGGGGCCCCATGTACTTC. Protein: CASSDRTSGGPMYF.

This clone was observed a handful of times. V is TRBV4-2 and J is TRBJ2-2, with D perhaps TRBD2 (5 bases). CDR1 is LGHNA and CDR2 is YNFKEQ in the germline V gene. The V end was cut by 1 base, the J end by 5 bases, with 14 bases between. The CDR3 has 16 residues. The CDR3 DNA reads as TGTGCCAGCAGCCAAGGGCCTATCGCGGGTACCGGGGAGCTGTTTTTT. It is translated as CASSQGPIAGTGELFF.

V gene TRBV7-9 combines with J gene TRBJ1-5; D is possibly TRBD1 (6 bases). The CDR3 spans 13 residues. From germline, CDR1 is SEHNR and CDR2 FQNEAQ (reference sequence). Trimming pared 5 bases from V and 6 bases from J, leaving 11 bases between. The CDR3 loop reads CASSQGGGQPQHF. CDR3 coding DNA: TGTGCCAGCAGCCAGGGAGGGGGTCAGCCCCAGCATTTT.